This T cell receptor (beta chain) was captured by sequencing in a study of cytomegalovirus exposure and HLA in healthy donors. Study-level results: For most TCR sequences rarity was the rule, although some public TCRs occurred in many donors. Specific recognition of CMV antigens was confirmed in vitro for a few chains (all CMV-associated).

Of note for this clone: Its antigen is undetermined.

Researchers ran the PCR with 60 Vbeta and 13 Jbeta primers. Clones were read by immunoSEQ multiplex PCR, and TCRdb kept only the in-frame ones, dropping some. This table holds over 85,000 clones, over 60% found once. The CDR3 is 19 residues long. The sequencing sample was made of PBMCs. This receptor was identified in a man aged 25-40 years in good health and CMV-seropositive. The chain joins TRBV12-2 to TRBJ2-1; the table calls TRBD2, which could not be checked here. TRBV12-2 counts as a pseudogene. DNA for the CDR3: TGTGCAAGTCGCTTAGCGTCACTAGCGGGGCTCATCTCCTACAATGAGCAGTTCTTC. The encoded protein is CASRLASLAGLISYNEQFF.